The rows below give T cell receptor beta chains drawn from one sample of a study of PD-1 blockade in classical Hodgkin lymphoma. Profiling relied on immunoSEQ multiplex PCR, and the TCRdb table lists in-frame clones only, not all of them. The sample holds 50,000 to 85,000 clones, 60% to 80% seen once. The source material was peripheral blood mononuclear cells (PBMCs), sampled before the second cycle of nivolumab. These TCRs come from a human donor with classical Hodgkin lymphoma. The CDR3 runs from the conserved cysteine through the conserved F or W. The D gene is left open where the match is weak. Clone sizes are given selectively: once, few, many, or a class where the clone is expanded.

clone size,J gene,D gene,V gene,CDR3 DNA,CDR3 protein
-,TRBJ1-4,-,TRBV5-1,TGCGCCAGCAGCTTGGACTCAACTAATGAAAAACTGTTTTTT,CASSLDSTNEKLFF
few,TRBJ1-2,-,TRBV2,TGTGCCAGCACCGACAGTCAGTTCTATGGCTACACCTTC,CASTDSQFYGYTF
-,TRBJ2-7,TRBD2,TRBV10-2,TGCGCCAGCAGTGCAGCAAGCGGGAGGGCCGGTTACGAGCAGTACTTC,CASSAASGRAGYEQYF
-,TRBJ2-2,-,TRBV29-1,TGCAGCGTTGGACAGACTGACACCGGGGAGCTGTTTTTT,CSVGQTDTGELFF
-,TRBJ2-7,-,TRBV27,TGTGCCAGCAGTTTCCTCCTGACAAACAACAGAAACGAGCAGTACTTC,CASSFLLTNNRNEQYF
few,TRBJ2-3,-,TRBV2,TGTGCCAGCAGCTCTTCCATGTGGCAGGGAACAGATACGCAGTATTTT,CASSSSMWQGTDTQYF
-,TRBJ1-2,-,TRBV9,TGTGCCAGCAGCGTAGGGGGTGCGAGTGGCTACACCTTC,CASSVGGASGYTF
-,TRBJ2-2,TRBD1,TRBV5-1,TGCGCCAGCAGCTTGATGGACAGGGACACCGGGGAGCTGTTTTTT,CASSLMDRDTGELFF
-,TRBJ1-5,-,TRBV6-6,TGTGCCAGGGGAGGCGATCAGCCCCAGCATTTT,CARGGDQPQHF
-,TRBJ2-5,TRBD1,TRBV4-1,TGCGCCAGCAGCCAGCCGGGACAGCAAGAGACCCAGTACTTC,CASSQPGQQETQYF
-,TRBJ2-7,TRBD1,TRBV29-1,TGCAGCGTCTCGACAGGGGTCTCCTACGAGCAGTACTTC,CSVSTGVSYEQYF